This T cell receptor (beta chain) was sequenced in a study of blood T cell repertoires in COVID-19. Looking at the study overall: Collection of acute and convalescent COVID-19 samples took place in the United States, Italy and Spain. Sources were T cells, B-cell-depleted T cells, or PBMCs; the material itself was cDNA or gDNA.

In the original workflow: From reference gene primer amplification, estimates of nucleated cell counts were derived. The assay was immunoSEQ multiplex PCR, and TCRdb's table has in-frame clones only and misses some. Clone size and the V and J calls come from that table; the DNA yielded D and trimming. In the table there are fewer than 70,000 clones, about 92% of which are singletons. Trimming left V 7 bases short and J 10 bases short, with 20 bases between. The V gene's germline CDR1 is SQVTM and CDR2 ANQGSEA. This CDR3 contains 13 residues. Sequenced input: peripheral blood. The source of this sequence is a man aged 45-60 years with active COVID-19. The V gene is TRBV29-1, the J gene TRBJ2-1; the D gene is possibly TRBD1 (6 bases). In DNA form, the CDR3 reads TGCAGCGCCAACCTAGAACAGGGACAAGAGCAGTTCTTC. It yields the protein CSANLEQGQEQFF.